What follows are 5 T cell receptor beta chains derived from one specimen sequenced in a study of blood T cells in healthy people across ages. Next came a second PCR, run for roughly 6 to 11 cycles, which used a sample-barcoded 5' primer along with a J-beta primer mix. Via MiXCR, TCRdb re-called the 5' RACE reads, giving one row per CDR3 protein. The sample holds 800,000 or so distinct CDR3 sequences; 46% are singletons and the top ten take 18%. The sequencing sample was made of blood. The receptors come from an older man in good health.

V and J are TRBV6-4 and TRBJ2-7; TRBD2 agrees at 7 bases. The CDR3 runs 15 residues. In germline, CDR1 is MRHNA, CDR2 SNTAGT. The junction had 12 bases not matched to a gene; V was cut back by 3 bases and J by 7 bases. DNA for the CDR3: TGTGCCAGCAGTGAAGGCGGGAGTAAACTTAATGAGCAGTACTTC. Its translation is CASSEGGSKLNEQYF.

The chain employs TRBV10-3 and TRBJ2-7; possible D gene TRBD2, 6 bases. The CDR3 runs 15 residues. V was clipped by 0 bases and J by 5 bases, with 14 bases between them. The germline CDR1 and CDR2 sequences are ENHRY and SYGVKD. The CDR3: CAISESGGVDDEQYF. CDR3 in DNA: TGTGCCATCAGTGAGTCGGGAGGCGTTGACGACGAGCAGTACTTC.

This clonotype was counted at least ten times. The chain uses TRBV12-3 or TRBV12-4 and TRBJ2-7; 12 bases are shared with TRBD2. CDR3 length: 15 amino acids. J lost 4 bases, V lost 4 bases, and 5 bases had no gene match. DNA for the CDR3: TGTGCCAGCAGTTCACGACTAGCGGGAGCATACGAGCAGTACTTC. Amino acids: CASSSRLAGAYEQYF.

Turning to this clonotype: One junction end does not reproduce the germline sequence, and a read error may be involved. V and J are TRBV20-1 and TRBJ1-4; D remains unclear. CDR1 DFQATT and CDR2 SNEGSKA come from the germline V gene (reference sequence). The CDR3 consists of 14 residues. The CDR3 DNA reads TGCAGTGCTGGAGACTCTAGGATTAATGAAAAACTGTTTTTT. Protein product: CSAGDSRINEKLFF.

The chain combines TRBV25-1 with TRBJ1-1, with D maybe TRBD1 (5 bases). The CDR3 is 13 amino acids. From germline, CDR1 is MGHDK and CDR2 SYGVNS. The V end was cut by 3 bases, the J end by 10 bases, with 15 bases between. The DNA of the CDR3 is TGTGCCAGCAGTGATGATCTAAAGGGACGAGCTTTCTTT. Protein: CASSDDLKGRAFF.